The 15 T cell receptor beta chains given below trace back to one sample, sequenced in a study of T cells in localized non-small cell lung cancer. Clones were read by immunoSEQ multiplex PCR, and TCRdb kept only the in-frame ones, dropping some. The sample lists some 17,000 clones, nearly 90% seen once, with about 1.1% in the top ten. The sequencing here drew on peripheral blood mononuclear cells, taken before any cancer treatment. The receptors were sampled from a woman aged 40-69 years with stage III lung adenocarcinoma.

The gene calls are TRBV6-1 and TRBJ1-2; TRBD1 matches 7 bases. Germline loops: CDR1 MNHNS, CDR2 SASEGT. The V and J ends lost 2 bases and 4 bases, in that order; junction bases with no gene match: 7. The CDR3 has 15 residues. CDR3 in DNA: TGTGCCAGCAGTGAAAAAAGGGGGCGGGTCTATGGCTACACCTTC. Residues: CASSEKRGRVYGYTF.

This clone was picked up a small number of times. The junction shows a germline mismatch at one end, possibly a read error. CDR3 bases: TGTGCCAGCTCTCCACAGGAGAACACTGAAGCTTTCTTT. Translating gives CASSPQENTEAFF. The V call is TRBV18, the J call TRBJ1-1; D is possibly TRBD1 (5 bases). The germline gives CDR1 KGHSH, CDR2 LQKENI. This CDR3 spans 13 amino acids.

The J gene is TRBJ2-1, the V gene TRBV5-1, with TRBD1 identical over 8 bases. Germline V CDR1 and CDR2: SGHRS, YFSETQ. The CDR3 loop spans 15 amino acids. V shed 4 bases and J 0 bases; nucleotides not matched to a gene: 3. The CDR3 DNA reads TGCGCCAGCAGCGGGGGACAGGTCTCCTACAATGAGCAGTTCTTC. Protein product: CASSGGQVSYNEQFF. The whole variable domain, remainder taken from reference TRBV5-1 and TRBJ2-1, is KAGVTQTPRYLIKTRGQQVTLSCSPISGHRSVSWYQQTPGQGLQFLFEYFSETQRNKGNFPGRFSGRQFSNSRSEMNVSTLELGDSALYLCASSGGQVSYNEQFFGPGTRLTVL.

This chain connects TRBV28 to TRBJ2-7, with 8 bases aligning to TRBD2. This CDR3 region has 16 residues. V lost 4 bases and J lost 1; bases outside the gene matches: 9. In germline, CDR1 is MDHEN, CDR2 SYDVKM. The CDR3 DNA sequence: TGTGCCAGCAGTTCCCCCGCAGCGGGAGCTTCCTACGAGCAGTACTTC. Protein: CASSSPAAGASYEQYF. Together with reference TRBV28 and TRBJ2-7, the CDR3 gives the full variable domain: DVKVTQSSRYLVKRTGEKVFLECVQDMDHENMFWYRQDPGLGLRLIYFSYDVKMKEKGDIPEGYSVSREKKERFSLILESASTNQTSMYLCASSSPAAGASYEQYFGPGTRLTVT.

The chain links TRBV7-9 to TRBJ2-3; the D is unclear. In germline, CDR1 is SEHNR, CDR2 FQNEAQ (reference sequence). With 7 bases removed from V and 3 bases from J, the gap between germline ends came to 11 bases. CDR3 length: 13 amino acids. CDR3 in DNA: TGTGCCAGCAAGAGTGCAGAAACAGATACGCAGTATTTT. The encoded protein is CASKSAETDTQYF.

This clone was counted a few times. The V gene is TRBV27, the J gene TRBJ1-5; maybe TRBD1 (6 bases). This CDR3 region has 13 residues. Germline V gene data show CDR1 as MNHEY and CDR2 as SMNVEV (reference sequence). Trimming pared 5 bases from V and 7 bases from J, leaving 12 bases between. The CDR3 coding sequence is TGTGCCAGCAGTACACCAGGGGAGCAGCCCCAGCATTTT. Encoded protein: CASSTPGEQPQHF.

The chain couples TRBV20-1 to TRBJ2-5; D is ambiguous. This CDR3 contains 11 residues. The germline V gene encodes CDR1 DFQATT and CDR2 SNEGSKA (reference sequence). V lost 4 bases, J lost 3 bases, and 6 bases lay in between. This CDR3 is CSANREETQYF. The CDR3 DNA reads TGCAGTGCTAACCGGGAAGAGACCCAGTACTTC.

The chain joins TRBV27 to TRBJ1-6, with D possibly being TRBD1 (5 bases). CDR1 and CDR2 from the germline V gene are MNHEY and SMNVEV (reference sequence). This CDR3 has 18 residues. V gave up 6 bases and J gave up 9 bases, with 27 bases separating them. The DNA for the CDR3 is TGTGCCAGCAGGACCCAAACGGGCAGTCAGGGTGGGGTTTCACCCCTCCACTTT. It specifies CASRTQTGSQGGVSPLHF.

The chain employs TRBV7-3 and TRBJ2-7, with D tentatively TRBD1 (6 bases). Germline V CDR1 and CDR2: SGHTA, FQGTGA. There are 15 residues in the CDR3. With 6 bases removed from V and 4 bases from J, the gap between germline ends came to 19 bases. The CDR3 loop is CASSRQAAGSYEQYF. The CDR3 DNA sequence: TGTGCCAGCAGTCGACAGGCGGCAGGGAGTTACGAGCAGTACTTC.

V gene TRBV6-5 combines with J gene TRBJ2-7; D may be TRBD1 (6 bases). Germline assignment: CDR1 MNHEY and CDR2 SVGAGI. There are 16 residues in the CDR3. The V gene lost 2 bases and the J gene lost 2 bases, with 16 bases spanning the gap. CDR3 in amino acids: CASSYLQGPSTYEQYF. The DNA for the CDR3 is TGTGCCAGCAGTTACCTCCAGGGGCCCAGTACCTACGAGCAGTACTTC.

The chain is built from TRBV28 and TRBJ1-4, with TRBD1 matching 7 bases. The CDR3 is made up of 13 amino acids. V lost 10 bases, J lost 12 bases, and 14 bases stayed unmatched. CDR1 is MDHEN and CDR2 is SYDVKM in the germline V gene. CDR3 in DNA: TGTGCCACCAGGGGGGCGCTGATTCAGGAACTGTTTTTT. Protein sequence: CATRGALIQELFF.

J is TRBJ1-2 and V is TRBV5-4, with a weak D call TRBD1 (5 bases). V was clipped by 4 bases and J by 1 base, with 14 bases between them. The CDR3 consists of 15 residues. Germline V gene data show CDR1 as SGHNT and CDR2 as YYREEE (reference sequence). The CDR3 DNA follows: TGTGCCAGCAGCAGACCGGGACGGATTAACTATGGCTACACCTTC. The encoded protein is CASSRPGRINYGYTF.

This chain uses TRBV27 with TRBJ2-7, with TRBD2 identical over 7 bases. After removal of 9 bases from V and 0 bases from J, the junction contained 8 bases not matched to a gene. Germline-derived CDR1 and CDR2 are MNHEY and SMNVEV (reference sequence). This CDR3 comprises 14 residues. The DNA of the CDR3 is TGTGCCAGTCCAACTAGGGACTACTCCTACGAGCAGTACTTC. It specifies CASPTRDYSYEQYF.

This clone was counted only a few times. CDR3 protein: CATSVGQGAIYGYTF. For the CDR3, the DNA is TGTGCCACCAGCGTGGGACAGGGCGCGATCTATGGCTACACCTTC. The genes are TRBV15 and TRBJ1-2; 9 positions agree with TRBD1. The CDR3 totals 15 residues. J was trimmed by 4 bases and V by 5 bases; bases with no gene match: 8. CDR1 is LNHNV and CDR2 is YYDKDF in the germline V gene (reference sequence). Drawing the rest from reference TRBV15 and TRBJ1-2, the complete variable domain is DAMVIQNPRYQVTQFGKPVTLSCSQTLNHNVMYWYQQKSSQAPKLLFHYYDKDFNNEADTPDNFQSRRPNTSFCFLDIRSPGLGDTAMYLCATSVGQGAIYGYTFGSGTRLTVV.

This sequence joins TRBV6-6 and TRBJ1-5; D unclear. From germline, CDR1 is MNHNY and CDR2 SVGAGI (reference sequence). CDR3 length: 15 residues. V dropped 6 bases and J dropped 2 bases, with 14 bases sitting between them. CDR3: CASRRLPEGNQPQHF. In DNA form, the CDR3 reads TGTGCCAGCAGGCGACTTCCCGAGGGCAATCAGCCCCAGCATTTT.